The rows below give T cell receptor beta chains drawn from one sample of a study of blood T cell repertoires in COVID-19. Some clones are missing from TCRdb's copy, which holds only in-frame ones; the method was immunoSEQ multiplex PCR. The data hold about 140,000 clones, with about 79% observed a single time. Sequencing input: peripheral blood. These receptors originate from an elderly woman with active or convalescent COVID-19. CDR3s include the opening cysteine and the closing phenylalanine or tryptophan. The D gene is left open where the match is weak. The size entry is marked missing in some rows and otherwise reads once, few, many or a size class.

TRBV15	TRBD2	NA	TRBJ2-1	CATSPTSATYNEQFF	TGTGCCACCAGTCCGACTAGCGCTACCTACAATGAGCAGTTCTTC
TRBV2	NA	NA	TRBJ2-5	CASTREEQETQYF	TGTGCCAGCACTAGGGAGGAGCAAGAGACCCAGTACTTC
TRBV15	NA	NA	TRBJ2-7	CATSDRTYGEQYF	TGTGCCACCAGCGACAGGACCTATGGGGAGCAGTACTTC
TRBV19	TRBD2	NA	TRBJ2-1	CASSRLERGGLYEQFF	TGTGCCAGTAGTAGACTCGAGCGGGGGGGTTTATATGAGCAGTTCTTC
TRBV6-5	NA	few	TRBJ2-7	CASSKQPYEQYF	TGTGCCAGCAGTAAACAGCCCTACGAGCAGTACTTC
TRBV5-6	NA	NA	TRBJ2-5	CASRMRAGKETQYF	TGTGCCAGCAGGATGAGGGCAGGAAAAGAGACCCAGTACTTC
TRBV9	TRBD1	NA	TRBJ1-3	CASSVSGQDSGNTIYF	TGTGCCAGCAGCGTATCGGGACAGGACTCTGGAAACACCATATATTTT
TRBV10-3	TRBD1	NA	TRBJ1-1	CAIRVQGPEAFF	TGTGCCATCAGGGTACAGGGGCCTGAAGCTTTCTTT
TRBV6-5	NA	NA	TRBJ2-1	CASRPGTSKDNEQFF	TGTGCCAGCAGACCCGGGACAAGTAAAGACAATGAGCAGTTCTTC
TRBV6-5	TRBD1	NA	TRBJ1-1	CASEGQALDAFF	TGTGCCAGCGAGGGACAGGCCCTGGATGCTTTCTTT
TRBV5-1	NA	few	TRBJ2-2	CASSLGHSNTGELFF	TGCGCCAGCTCCTTGGGACATTCGAACACCGGGGAGCTGTTTTTT